These 6 T cell receptor beta chains came from one sample sequenced in a study of blood T cell repertoires in COVID-19. TCRdb's copy holds only in-frame clones and misses some; the assay was immunoSEQ multiplex PCR. The data show approximately 70,000 clones, roughly 85% seen once. The sequencing sample was made of peripheral blood. The source is a woman in her 50s with COVID-19, enrolled during active disease.

The rearrangement links TRBV9 to TRBJ2-7; 10 bases are shared with TRBD2. The CDR3 has 15 amino acids. Trimming removed 0 bases from V and 4 bases from J; junction bases left unmatched: 4. Per germline, CDR1 SGDLS and CDR2 YYNGEE. The CDR3 DNA is TGTGCCAGCAGCGTAGGCGGGACTAGCGTATACGAGCAGTACTTC. It encodes CASSVGGTSVYEQYF.

The rearrangement uses TRBV12-3 or TRBV12-4 and TRBJ2-3, with no clear D. The CDR3 runs to 13 residues. Trimming shortened V by 4 bases and J by 1 base, and 6 bases separated the two germline ends. The CDR3 region is CASSWAGTDTQYF. For the CDR3, the DNA is TGTGCCAGCAGTTGGGCTGGCACAGATACGCAGTATTTT.

The CDR3 bases are TGTGCCAGCAGTCGCCAGACTGGGAACACCGGGGAGCTGTTTTTT. Its translation: CASSRQTGNTGELFF. The V gene is TRBV6-6, the J gene TRBJ2-2; D not resolved. Trimming stripped 5 bases from V and 1 base from J, with 11 bases between. The CDR3 covers 15 residues. Looked up from germline, CDR1 is MNHNY and CDR2 is SVGAGI (reference sequence).

The chain is built from TRBV4-1 and TRBJ2-3; D remains unclear. The ends were cut back, 4 bases at V and 3 bases at J, with 11 bases in the middle. This CDR3 spans 14 amino acids. Germline CDR1 is MGHRA and CDR2 is YSYEKL. The CDR3 nucleotides are TGCGCCAGCAGCCGACAACTTAATACAGATACGCAGTATTTT. It is translated as CASSRQLNTDTQYF.

The genes are TRBV5-1 and TRBJ2-5; TRBD1 aligns across 7 bases. Germline CDR1 SGHRS, CDR2 YFSETQ. With 4 bases clipped from V and 12 bases from J, the junction kept 12 bases outside the gene matches. CDR3 length: 13 residues. CDR3 sequence reads: CASSQPRQGYEYF. CDR3 sequence (DNA): TGCGCCAGCAGCCAACCTCGACAGGGCTACGAGTACTTC. Filled out from reference TRBV5-1 and TRBJ2-5, the complete variable domain reads KAGVTQTPRYLIKTRGQQVTLSCSPISGHRSVSWYQQTPGQGLQFLFEYFSETQRNKGNFPGRFSGRQFSNSRSEMNVSTLELGDSALYLCASSQPRQGYEYFGPGTRLLVL.

This clone showed up just once. CDR3 DNA sequence: TGTGCCAGCAGCAACCGCAGGGGTATGAACACTGAAGCTTTCTTT. This translates into CASSNRRGMNTEAFF. This sequence joins TRBV7-2 and TRBJ1-1; weak D call: TRBD1 (6 bases). The CDR3 totals 15 residues. Per the germline V gene, CDR1 is SGHTA and CDR2 is FQGNSA. Trimming stripped 5 bases from V and 0 bases from J, with 13 bases between.